Listed below are T cell receptor beta chains from one sample, sequenced in a study of CD8 T cells in ankylosing spondylitis. TCRdb reprocessed the 5' RACE reads with MiXCR, giving one entry per CDR3 protein. The table shows roughly 120,000 distinct CDR3 sequences, with approximately 14% occurring only once. The sequenced sample was blood, either unsorted or a sorted T cell fraction (not recorded which). These receptors all come from a female donor with ankylosing spondylitis or in good health (not recorded which). The CDR3 runs from the conserved cysteine through the conserved F or W. The D gene is left open where the match is weak. Clone size is not always given. Where it is, it says once, few, many or a class for expanded clones.

d_call	v_call	j_call	clone_size	cdr3_aa	cdr3_nt
.	TRBV30	TRBJ2-7	few	CAWSRSGSYEQYF	TGTGCCTGGAGTCGTTCAGGCTCCTACGAGCAGTACTTC
TRBD1	TRBV4-2	TRBJ1-3	.	CASSPRQGDYSGNTIYF	TGTGCCAGCAGCCCACGACAGGGAGACTACTCTGGAAACACCATATATTTT
.	TRBV27	TRBJ1-6	few	CASSFLGGGGSISPLHF	TGTGCCAGCAGTTTCCTGGGGGGGGGAGGAAGTATTTCACCCCTCCACTTT
.	TRBV5-1	TRBJ2-2	few	CASSLDYLGAGELFF	TGCGCCAGCAGCTTGGATTATCTGGGGGCCGGGGAGCTGTTTTTT
.	TRBV12-3/TRBV12-4	TRBJ2-3	few	CASSPGGTRPDTQYF	TGTGCCAGCAGCCCGGGTGGGACGAGGCCAGATACGCAGTATTTT
.	TRBV6-5	TRBJ1-1	many	CASRWTGNTEAFF	TGTGCCAGCAGATGGACGGGTAACACTGAAGCTTTCTTT
TRBD2	TRBV25-1	TRBJ2-3	few	CASSEASGRDTQYF	TGTGCCAGCAGTGAGGCTAGCGGGAGAGATACGCAGTATTTT
TRBD1	TRBV2	TRBJ2-5	.	CAGKGATETQYF	TGTGCCGGAAAGGGGGCGACGGAGACCCAGTACTTC
.	TRBV21-1	TRBJ2-2	few	CASSKGITSSTGELFF	TGTGCCAGCAGCAAAGGAATTACTAGCTCCACCGGGGAGCTGTTTTTT
TRBD1	TRBV6-1	TRBJ2-1	few	CASNRGQGAVYEQFF	TGTGCCAGCAACCGAGGACAGGGGGCCGTTTATGAGCAGTTCTTC
.	TRBV30	TRBJ1-6	.	CAWTFGIPIRNSPLHF	TGTGCCTGGACGTTCGGGATCCCCATTCGGAATTCACCCCTCCACTTT
.	TRBV18	TRBJ2-2	.	CASSPDSTGELFF	TGTGCCAGCTCACCTGATTCCACCGGGGAGCTGTTTTTT
.	TRBV7-9	TRBJ1-4	many	CASSPSGTLGEKLFF	TGTGCCAGCAGCCCCTCCGGGACCCTGGGTGAAAAACTGTTTTTT
.	TRBV30	TRBJ2-7	.	CAWSVGQYEQYF	TGTGCCTGGAGCGTGGGACAATACGAGCAGTACTTC
TRBD1	TRBV15	TRBJ2-4	.	CATSREPGQGVMNIQYF	TGTGCCACCAGCAGAGAACCCGGACAGGGGGTAATGAACATTCAGTACTTC
TRBD2	TRBV2	TRBJ2-1	.	CASSTLTSGGSEQFF	TGTGCCAGCAGTACCCTGACTAGCGGGGGTTCTGAGCAGTTCTTC
.	TRBV20-1	TRBJ1-3	many	CSAKHGNTIYF	TGCAGTGCCAAACATGGAAACACCATATATTTT
TRBD1	TRBV20-1	TRBJ2-3	many	CSAGDRTSTDTQYF	TGCAGCGCAGGGGACAGGACTAGCACAGATACGCAGTATTTT
.	TRBV7-2	TRBJ1-1	few	CASSFQGVMNTEAFF	TGTGCCAGCAGCTTCCAGGGAGTTATGAACACTGAAGCTTTCTTT
TRBD1	TRBV28	TRBJ2-1	many	CASGGGATGGASYNEQFF	TGTGCCAGCGGCGGCGGGGCGACAGGGGGCGCGTCCTACAATGAGCAGTTCTTC
.	TRBV28	TRBJ1-3	many	CASSPAYSGNTIYF	TGTGCCAGCAGTCCCGCCTACTCTGGAAACACCATATATTTT
.	TRBV7-9	TRBJ2-1	.	CASSLGLSEQFF	TGTGCCAGCAGCTTAGGGCTATCTGAGCAGTTCTTC
.	TRBV29-1	TRBJ2-3	.	CSVEFRADTQYF	TGCAGCGTTGAATTCAGGGCGGATACGCAGTATTTT
.	TRBV7-9	TRBJ2-3	.	CASSLERTSTDTQYF	TGTGCCAGCAGCTTAGAAAGGACTTCCACAGATACGCAGTATTTT
.	TRBV29-1	TRBJ2-5	few	CSFSEETQYF	TGCAGCTTTTCAGAGGAGACCCAGTACTTC
.	TRBV29-1	TRBJ2-3	many	CSVGGASPTDTQYF	TGCAGCGTTGGTGGTGCCAGCCCCACAGATACGCAGTATTTT
.	TRBV4-2	TRBJ2-3	many	CASSQSGPSTDTQYF	TGTGCCAGCAGCCAGAGCGGACCTAGCACAGATACGCAGTATTTT
.	TRBV28	TRBJ2-7	.	CASSLYRPYSGEQYF	TGTGCCAGCAGTTTGTATCGTCCCTATTCGGGAGAGCAGTACTTC
.	TRBV28	TRBJ2-6	.	CASNSGANGLTF	TGTGCCAGCAATTCTGGGGCCAACGGCCTGACTTTC
.	TRBV12-3/TRBV12-4	TRBJ1-1	many	CASTGQSNTEAFF	TGTGCCAGCACAGGACAGTCGAACACTGAAGCTTTCTTT
TRBD1	TRBV12-3/TRBV12-4	TRBJ1-2	.	CASSYSGTGVGYTF	TGTGCCAGCAGTTACTCCGGGACAGGGGTCGGCTACACCTTC
.	TRBV27	TRBJ2-3	many	CASSQMDSHTDTQYF	TGTGCCAGCAGTCAGATGGACAGTCACACAGATACGCAGTATTTT
TRBD1	TRBV5-1	TRBJ2-6	.	CASSQGATGANVLTF	TGCGCCAGCAGCCAGGGGGCGACTGGGGCCAACGTCCTGACTTTC
TRBD1	TRBV7-9	TRBJ1-5	.	CASSSTGTGGWNQPQHF	TGTGCCAGCAGCTCGACCGGGACAGGGGGATGGAATCAGCCCCAGCATTTT
.	TRBV7-2	TRBJ2-7	many	CASSPSTAISYEQYF	TGTGCCAGCAGCCCCTCGACTGCTATCTCCTACGAGCAGTACTTC
.	TRBV30	TRBJ1-2	.	CAWSLGSNYGYTF	TGTGCCTGGAGTCTGGGAAGTAACTATGGCTACACCTTC
TRBD2	TRBV7-8	TRBJ2-5	many	CASSLGGGYQETQYF	TGTGCCAGCAGCTTAGGGGGGGGTTACCAAGAGACCCAGTACTTC
TRBD1	TRBV5-6	TRBJ2-3	many	CASSSGQTTDTQYF	TGTGCCAGCAGTTCGGGACAGACCACAGATACGCAGTATTTT
.	TRBV19	TRBJ1-4	few	CASSLAGAEKLFF	TGTGCCAGTAGTTTGGCAGGGGCTGAAAAACTGTTTTTT
.	TRBV29-1	TRBJ1-1	many	CSVEVPGMNTEAFF	TGCAGCGTTGAGGTCCCGGGCATGAACACTGAAGCTTTCTTT
.	TRBV7-9	TRBJ2-7	many	CASRSDSYEQYF	TGTGCCAGCAGATCCGACAGCTACGAGCAGTACTTC
TRBD2	TRBV12-3/TRBV12-4	TRBJ2-3	few	CASSPRLAGDTDTQYF	TGTGCCAGCAGTCCACGACTAGCGGGGGACACAGATACGCAGTATTTT
.	TRBV5-1	TRBJ2-3	many	CASSLFPGQGLTSGKTDTQYF	TGCGCCAGCAGCTTGTTCCCGGGACAGGGGCTAACTAGCGGGAAGACAGATACGCAGTATTTT
.	TRBV7-8	TRBJ1-2	many	CASTTDRNYGYTF	TGTGCCAGCACCACCGACAGGAACTATGGCTACACCTTC
.	TRBV12-3/TRBV12-4	TRBJ1-3	many	CASSSGASGNTIYF	TGTGCCAGCAGCTCCGGGGCCTCTGGAAACACCATATATTTT
.	TRBV6-5	TRBJ2-3	many	CASSYSQEDTQYF	TGTGCCAGCAGTTACTCTCAGGAAGATACGCAGTATTTT
.	TRBV20-1	TRBJ2-3	many	CSARGTSTDTQYF	TGCAGTGCTAGGGGGACTAGCACAGATACGCAGTATTTT
TRBD2	TRBV12-3/TRBV12-4	TRBJ2-3	few	CASSFLGRRTDTQYF	TGTGCCAGCAGTTTCCTCGGGAGGCGCACAGATACGCAGTATTTT
.	TRBV18	TRBJ1-2	many	CASSRTDTANYGYTF	TGTGCCAGCTCAAGGACAGACACTGCTAACTATGGCTACACCTTC
.	TRBV5-1	TRBJ2-7	.	CASSLRLDSYEQYF	TGCGCCAGCAGCTTGCGACTGGACTCCTACGAGCAGTACTTC